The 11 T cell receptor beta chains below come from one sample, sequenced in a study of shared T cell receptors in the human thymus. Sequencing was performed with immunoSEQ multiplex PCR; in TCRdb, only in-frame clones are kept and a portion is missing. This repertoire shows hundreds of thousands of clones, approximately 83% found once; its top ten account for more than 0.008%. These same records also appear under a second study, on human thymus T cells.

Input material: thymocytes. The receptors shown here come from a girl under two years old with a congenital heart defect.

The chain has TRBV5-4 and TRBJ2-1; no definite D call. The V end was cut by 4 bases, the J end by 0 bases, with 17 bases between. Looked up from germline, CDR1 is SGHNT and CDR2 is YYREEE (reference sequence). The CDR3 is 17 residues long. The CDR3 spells CASSPRTARSSYNEQFF. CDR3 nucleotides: TGTGCCAGCAGCCCAAGAACCGCTAGAAGCTCCTACAATGAGCAGTTCTTC.

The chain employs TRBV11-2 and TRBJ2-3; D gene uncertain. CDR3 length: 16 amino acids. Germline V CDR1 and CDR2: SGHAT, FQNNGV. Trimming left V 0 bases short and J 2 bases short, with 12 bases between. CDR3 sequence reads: CASSLEWRFDTDTQYF. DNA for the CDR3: TGTGCCAGCAGCTTAGAATGGCGGTTTGACACAGATACGCAGTATTTT.

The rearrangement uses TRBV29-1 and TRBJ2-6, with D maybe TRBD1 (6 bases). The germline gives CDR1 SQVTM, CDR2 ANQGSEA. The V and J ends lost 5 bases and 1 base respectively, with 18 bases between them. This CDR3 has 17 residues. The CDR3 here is CSVPEGTNESGANVLTF. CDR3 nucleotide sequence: TGCAGCGTTCCCGAAGGGACAAACGAATCTGGGGCCAACGTCCTGACTTTC.

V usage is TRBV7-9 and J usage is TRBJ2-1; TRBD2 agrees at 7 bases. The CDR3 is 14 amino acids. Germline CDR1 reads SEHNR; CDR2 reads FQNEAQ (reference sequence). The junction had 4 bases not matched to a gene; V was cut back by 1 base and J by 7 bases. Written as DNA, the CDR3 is TGTGCCAGCAGCTTAGAACTAGCGAAGAATGAGCAGTTCTTC. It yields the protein CASSLELAKNEQFF. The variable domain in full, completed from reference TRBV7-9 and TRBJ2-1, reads DTGVSQNPRHKITKRGQNVTFRCDPISEHNRLYWYRQTLGQGPEFLTYFQNEAQLEKSRLLSDRFSAERPKGSFSTLEIQRTEQGDSAMYLCASSLELAKNEQFFGPGTRLTVL.

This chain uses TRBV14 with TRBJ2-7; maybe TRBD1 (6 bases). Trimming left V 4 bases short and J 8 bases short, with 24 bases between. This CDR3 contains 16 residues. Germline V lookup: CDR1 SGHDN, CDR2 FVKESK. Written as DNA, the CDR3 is TGTGCCAGCAGCCGGGGGCCCCGCCTCAAGGAGGCGAAGCAGTACTTC. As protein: CASSRGPRLKEAKQYF. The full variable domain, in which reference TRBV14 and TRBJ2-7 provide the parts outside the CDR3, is EAGVTQFPSHSVIEKGQTVTLRCDPISGHDNLYWYRRVMGKEIKFLLHFVKESKQDESGMPNNRFLAERTGGTYSTLKVQPAELEDSGVYFCASSRGPRLKEAKQYFGPGTRLTVT.

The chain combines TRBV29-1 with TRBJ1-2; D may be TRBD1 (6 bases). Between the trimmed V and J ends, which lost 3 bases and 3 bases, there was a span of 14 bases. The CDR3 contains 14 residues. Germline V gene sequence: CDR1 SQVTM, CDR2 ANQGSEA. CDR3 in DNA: TGCAGCGTTGAGGGGGGGGCATCTTACTATGGCTACACCTTC. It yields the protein CSVEGGASYYGYTF.

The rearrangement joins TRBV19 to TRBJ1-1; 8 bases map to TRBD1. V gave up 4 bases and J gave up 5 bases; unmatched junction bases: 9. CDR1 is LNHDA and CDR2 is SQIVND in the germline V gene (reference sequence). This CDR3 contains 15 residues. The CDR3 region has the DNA TGTGCCAGTAGTAGGCCACTTACAGGGGGGACTGAAGCTTTCTTT. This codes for CASSRPLTGGTEAFF.

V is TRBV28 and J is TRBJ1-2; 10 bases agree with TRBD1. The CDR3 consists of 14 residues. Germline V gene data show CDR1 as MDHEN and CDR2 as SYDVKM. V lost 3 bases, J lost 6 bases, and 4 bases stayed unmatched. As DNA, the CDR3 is TGTGCCAGCAGTTTCGACAGGGGGCATGATGGCTACACCTTC. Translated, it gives CASSFDRGHDGYTF.

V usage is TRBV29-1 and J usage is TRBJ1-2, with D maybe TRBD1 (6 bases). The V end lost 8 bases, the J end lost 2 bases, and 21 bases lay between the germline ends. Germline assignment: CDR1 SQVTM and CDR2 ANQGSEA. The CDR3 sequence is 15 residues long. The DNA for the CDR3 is TGCAGCTACTACGAGGCGGGGGGGCCAAACTATGGCTACACCTTC. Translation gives CSYYEAGGPNYGYTF.

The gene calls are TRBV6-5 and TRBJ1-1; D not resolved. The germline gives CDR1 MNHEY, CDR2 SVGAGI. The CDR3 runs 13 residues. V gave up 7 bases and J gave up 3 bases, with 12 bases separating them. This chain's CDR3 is CASTHRGDTEAFF. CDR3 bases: TGTGCCAGCACCCATCGGGGAGACACTGAAGCTTTCTTT.

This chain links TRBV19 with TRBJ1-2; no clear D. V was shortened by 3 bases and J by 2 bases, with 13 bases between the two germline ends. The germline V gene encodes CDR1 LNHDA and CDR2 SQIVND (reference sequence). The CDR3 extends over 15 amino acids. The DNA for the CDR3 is TGTGCCAGTAGTATGGATCGGGGTCTCAACTATGGCTACACCTTC. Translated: CASSMDRGLNYGYTF.